This T cell receptor (beta chain) was sequenced for a study of shared clonotypes between healthy human individuals. The naive CD8 subset, CD45RO-negative cells positively selected for CCR7, excluded terminally differentiated effector memory CD45RA+ cells. Germline V gene data show CDR1 as MDHEN and CDR2 as SYDVKM. Between the trimmed V and J ends, which lost 4 bases and 6 bases, there was a span of 16 bases. The CDR3 spans 14 residues. Assay used: immunoSEQ multiplex PCR; TCRdb lists only in-frame clones, some missing. The table has about 2.1 million clones, approximately 94% seen once. J is TRBJ2-7 and V is TRBV28, with D perhaps matching TRBD1 (6 bases). Material: naive CD8+ T cells from PBMCs. The origin of this receptor is a man aged 18 to 35 in good health. Some clones in this sample may be carry-over from other donors' samples. CDR3 in DNA: TGTGCCAGCAGTTCCTACAGGGACCGTCCCGAGCAGTACTTC. Residues: CASSSYRDRPEQYF. Drawing the rest from reference TRBV28 and TRBJ2-7, the complete variable domain is DVKVTQSSRYLVKRTGEKVFLECVQDMDHENMFWYRQDPGLGLRLIYFSYDVKMKEKGDIPEGYSVSREKKERFSLILESASTNQTSMYLCASSSYRDRPEQYFGPGTRLTVT.